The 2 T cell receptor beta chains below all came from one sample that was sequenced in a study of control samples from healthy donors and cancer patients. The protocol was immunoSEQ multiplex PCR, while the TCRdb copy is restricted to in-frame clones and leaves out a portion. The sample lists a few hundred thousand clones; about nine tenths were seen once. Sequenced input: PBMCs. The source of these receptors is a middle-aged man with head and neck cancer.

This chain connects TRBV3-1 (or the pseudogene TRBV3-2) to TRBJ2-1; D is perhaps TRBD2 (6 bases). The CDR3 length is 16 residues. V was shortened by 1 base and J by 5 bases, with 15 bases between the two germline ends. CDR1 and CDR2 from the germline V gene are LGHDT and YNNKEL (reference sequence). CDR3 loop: CASSQVNGRIHNEQFF. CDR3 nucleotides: TGTGCCAGCAGCCAAGTTAACGGGAGAATTCACAATGAGCAGTTCTTC.

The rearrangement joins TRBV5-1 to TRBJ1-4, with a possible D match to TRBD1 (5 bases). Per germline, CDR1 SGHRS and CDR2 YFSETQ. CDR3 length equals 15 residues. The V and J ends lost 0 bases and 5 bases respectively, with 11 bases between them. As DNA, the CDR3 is TGCGCCAGCAGCTTGGAGCCCGGGGGGAATGAAAAACTGTTTTTT. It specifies CASSLEPGGNEKLFF.